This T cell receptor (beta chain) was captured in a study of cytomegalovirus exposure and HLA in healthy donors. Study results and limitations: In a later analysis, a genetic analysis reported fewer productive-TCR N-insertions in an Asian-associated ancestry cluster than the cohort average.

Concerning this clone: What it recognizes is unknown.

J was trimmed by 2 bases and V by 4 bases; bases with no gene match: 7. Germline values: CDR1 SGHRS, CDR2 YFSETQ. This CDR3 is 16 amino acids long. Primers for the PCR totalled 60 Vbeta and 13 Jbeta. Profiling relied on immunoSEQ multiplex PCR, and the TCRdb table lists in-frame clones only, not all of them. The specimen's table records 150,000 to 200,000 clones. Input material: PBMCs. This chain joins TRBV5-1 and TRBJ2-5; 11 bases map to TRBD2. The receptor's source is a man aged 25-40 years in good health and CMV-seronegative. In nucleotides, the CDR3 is TGCGCCAGCAGCACATCCGGGACTAGCGGTCAAGAGACCCAGTACTTC. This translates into CASSTSGTSGQETQYF. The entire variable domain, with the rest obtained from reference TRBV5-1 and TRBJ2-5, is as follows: KAGVTQTPRYLIKTRGQQVTLSCSPISGHRSVSWYQQTPGQGLQFLFEYFSETQRNKGNFPGRFSGRQFSNSRSEMNVSTLELGDSALYLCASSTSGTSGQETQYFGPGTRLLVL.